These 22 T cell receptor beta chains share one sample of origin, sequenced in a study of T cell changes during pregnancy in multiple sclerosis. Using immunoSEQ multiplex PCR, the repertoire was profiled, and TCRdb retains in-frame clones only, with some absent. The table shows fewer than 45,000 clones, with approximately 89% occurring only once. Source: CD4+ T cells from peripheral blood mononuclear cells, taken after pregnancy. Every receptor here comes from a female donor in good health, enrolled as a control in a pregnancy study.

The chain links TRBV18 to TRBJ2-1; D not certain. The CDR3 length is 15 residues. Trimming removed 3 bases from V and 5 bases from J, with 14 bases in between. Germline V lookup: CDR1 KGHSH, CDR2 LQKENI. In DNA form, the CDR3 reads TGTGCCAGCTCACCTGGGTCTACAGCTAACAATGAGCAGTTCTTC. Protein product: CASSPGSTANNEQFF.

This CDR3 reads CASSQDLTGDSPLHF. The CDR3 region has the DNA TGTGCCAGCAGCCAAGATCTGACGGGGGATTCACCCCTCCACTTT. The chain joins TRBV14 to TRBJ1-6, with D perhaps matching TRBD1 (5 bases). Germline lookup yields CDR1 SGHDN and CDR2 FVKESK. This CDR3 is 15 amino acids long. Trimming left V 0 bases short and J 8 bases short, with 11 bases between.

V is TRBV19 and J is TRBJ2-5; D is possibly TRBD2 (5 bases). V dropped 3 bases and J dropped 4 bases, with 9 bases sitting between them. This CDR3 spans 13 amino acids. Looked up from germline, CDR1 is LNHDA and CDR2 is SQIVND (reference sequence). CDR3 residues: CASSIVGRETQYF. CDR3 bases: TGTGCCAGTAGTATCGTGGGGAGAGAGACCCAGTACTTC.

This chain joins TRBV27 and TRBJ2-5, with D possibly being TRBD2 (9 bases). This CDR3 comprises 16 residues. V was clipped by 4 bases and J by 7 bases, with 22 bases between them. The germline CDR1 and CDR2 sequences are MNHEY and SMNVEV (reference sequence). In nucleotides, the CDR3 is TGTGCCAGCAGTTCTAGCGGGGACAGGTGGGGGGGGACCCAGTACTTC. Amino acid sequence: CASSSSGDRWGGTQYF.

The chain links TRBV10-3 to TRBJ1-2; TRBD1 might be the D (5 bases). The germline V gene has CDR1 ENHRY and CDR2 SYGVKD. Deletions cut 10 bases from V and 4 bases from J, with 13 bases between. The length of the CDR3 is 12 residues. The CDR3 reads CATGGGTYGYTF. In DNA form, the CDR3 reads TGTGCCACCGGCGGGGGTACCTATGGCTACACCTTC.

The chain links TRBV10-3 to TRBJ2-3; a possible D gene is TRBD2 (7 bases). The CDR3 has 13 amino acids. Germline V gene sequence: CDR1 ENHRY, CDR2 SYGVKD. V was cut by 6 bases and J by 5 bases, with 12 bases left in between. The DNA of the CDR3 is TGTGCCATCAGAGGGGGGGCCGGAGATACGCAGTATTTT. As protein: CAIRGGAGDTQYF.

The V and J genes are TRBV12-5 and TRBJ1-4; 9 bases agree with TRBD1. The germline V gene encodes CDR1 LGHNT and CDR2 FRNRAP. CDR3 size: 16 residues. J lost 4 bases, V lost 6 bases, and 9 bases had no gene match. The CDR3 here is CASGGEDRGLNEKLFF. The CDR3 DNA follows: TGTGCTAGTGGGGGCGAGGACAGGGGACTTAATGAAAAACTGTTTTTT.

The CDR3 region has the DNA TGTGCCAGTAGTGATTCAGGGCGTACTGAAGCTTTCTTT. Residues: CASSDSGRTEAFF. The J gene is TRBJ1-1, the V gene TRBV19, with D possibly TRBD1 on 5 matching bases. The CDR3 is 13 amino acids. The germline V and J ends were trimmed by 5 bases and 5 bases, with 12 bases remaining between them. The germline gives CDR1 LNHDA, CDR2 SQIVND (reference sequence).

This chain connects TRBV6-4 to TRBJ1-2, with 7 bases lining up with TRBD1. The germline V gene encodes CDR1 MRHNA and CDR2 SNTAGT. This CDR3 is 13 amino acids long. Trimming removed 6 bases from V and 6 bases from J; junction bases left unmatched: 7. In DNA, the CDR3 is TGTGCCAGCAGCGGGGACAGCGGCCATGGCTACACCTTC. It yields the protein CASSGDSGHGYTF.

This rearrangement joins TRBV6-1 to TRBJ2-2; D is unclear. CDR3 length: 14 amino acids. V was pared by 8 bases and J by 1 base, with 11 bases between. CDR1 is MNHNS and CDR2 is SASEGT in the germline V gene. The CDR3 DNA sequence: TGTGCCAGCGCGAGGTGGTTGAACACCGGGGAGCTGTTTTTT. Residues: CASARWLNTGELFF.

The chain uses TRBV6-1 and TRBJ2-2, with 8 bases identical to TRBD2. The CDR3 is 15 residues long. The J segment lost 4 bases and the V segment lost 5 bases, leaving 6 bases of the junction unmatched. Germline V gene lookup returns CDR1 MNHNS and CDR2 SASEGT. In nucleotides, the CDR3 is TGTGCCAGCAGTCCGAGACTAGCGTTCACCGGGGAGCTGTTTTTT. Its translation: CASSPRLAFTGELFF.

This chain joins TRBV6-4 and TRBJ1-3; TRBD1 is a possible D gene (6 bases). The V gene lost 2 bases and the J gene lost 4 bases, with 15 bases spanning the gap. This CDR3 is 16 amino acids long. Per germline, CDR1 MRHNA and CDR2 SNTAGT. The CDR3, as DNA: TGTGCCAGCAGTGACCCACCACAGGGATCCGGAAACACCATATATTTT. Translated, it gives CASSDPPQGSGNTIYF.

CDR3 sequence: CASSLRGLQRQFF. CDR3 bases: TGTGCCAGCAGTTTAAGGGGGCTACAACGGCAGTTCTTC. V usage is TRBV28 and J usage is TRBJ2-1; 7 bases fit TRBD1. This CDR3 is 13 amino acids long. Germline V gives CDR1 MDHEN, CDR2 SYDVKM. V dropped 2 bases and J dropped 12; count of bases not matched to a gene: 7.

J is TRBJ2-1 and V is TRBV10-3; TRBD1 might be the D (6 bases). This CDR3 has 14 amino acids. The germline CDR1 and CDR2 sequences are ENHRY and SYGVKD. V shed 5 bases and J shed 1 base, with 9 bases lying between them. The chain's CDR3 is CAISLTGSYNEQFF. DNA for the CDR3: TGTGCCATCAGTTTGACAGGTTCCTACAATGAGCAGTTCTTC.

This chain links TRBV28 with TRBJ1-1, with D perhaps matching TRBD1 (5 bases). Trimming left V 5 bases short and J 0 bases short, with 16 bases between. This CDR3 contains 16 residues. Germline-derived CDR1 and CDR2 are MDHEN and SYDVKM. For the CDR3, the DNA is TGTGCCAGCAGTCTAGACAGCCTACTTATGAACACTGAAGCTTTCTTT. Translating gives CASSLDSLLMNTEAFF.

The chain employs TRBV6-5 and TRBJ2-7; 9 nucleotides line up with TRBD1. Per germline, CDR1 MNHEY and CDR2 SVGAGI. The CDR3 has 16 amino acids. Germline trimming cut 0 bases from V and 2 bases from J; bases unmatched to any gene: 5. CDR3 loop: CASSYSGQGGAYEQYF. As DNA, the CDR3 is TGTGCCAGCAGTTACTCGGGACAGGGAGGGGCCTACGAGCAGTACTTC.

The V and J genes are TRBV7-6 and TRBJ2-5; possibly TRBD1 for D (7 bases). V lost 1 base and J lost 5, with 17 bases in between. The CDR3 is 16 amino acids. From germline, CDR1 is SGHVS and CDR2 FNYEAQ. CDR3 sequence reads: CASSLVAGGGGETQYF. The DNA of the CDR3 is TGTGCCAGCAGCTTAGTGGCAGGGGGTGGAGGGGAGACCCAGTACTTC.

The CDR3 region has the DNA TGTGCCAGCAGTGAACAGGGGAGCAATGAGCAGTTCTTC. Translating it yields CASSEQGSNEQFF. The rearrangement uses TRBV6-1 and TRBJ2-1, with D possibly TRBD1 on 6 matching bases. Trimming removed 2 bases at V and 6 bases at J, with 8 bases between. This CDR3 spans 13 amino acids. Germline CDR1 and CDR2: MNHNS and SASEGT.

The chain couples TRBV19 to TRBJ2-1, with 7 bases matching TRBD2. V shed 7 bases and J 5 bases; nucleotides not matched to a gene: 11. This CDR3 is 15 amino acids long. Germline V gives CDR1 LNHDA, CDR2 SQIVND (reference sequence). The DNA for the CDR3 is TGTGCCAGTACCGTCACTAGCGTATTAGACAATGAGCAGTTCTTC. It encodes CASTVTSVLDNEQFF.

The chain uses TRBV5-4 and TRBJ2-7; tentative D call: TRBD2 (5 bases). The CDR3 has 12 amino acids. V was cut by 1 base and J by 4 bases, with 6 bases left in between. Per germline, CDR1 SGHNT and CDR2 YYREEE (reference sequence). This chain's CDR3 is CASSLTSYEQYF. CDR3 bases: TGTGCCAGCAGCTTGACTAGTTACGAGCAGTACTTC.

This chain links TRBV6-6 with TRBJ2-7, with TRBD2 identical over 13 bases. Germline V CDR1 and CDR2: MNHNY, SVGAGI (reference sequence). CDR3 length: 15 residues. Trimming took 6 bases from V and 2 from J; bases not matched to a gene: 4. In DNA, the CDR3 is TGTGCCAGCAGCCCCGGACTAGCGGGGGCCTACGAGCAGTACTTC. It yields the protein CASSPGLAGAYEQYF.

The rearrangement links TRBV11-2 to TRBJ2-7; TRBD2 might be the D (6 bases). Germline V gives CDR1 SGHAT, CDR2 FQNNGV. The CDR3 is made up of 19 amino acids. Deletions cut 1 base from V and 0 bases from J, with 22 bases between. CDR3 region: CASSLGRAGPGYSSYEQYF. For the CDR3, the DNA is TGTGCCAGCAGCTTAGGGAGGGCAGGGCCCGGGTATAGCTCCTACGAGCAGTACTTC.